Below, 21 T cell receptor beta chains from the same sample are listed, as sequenced in a study of patients with pleural tuberculosis. TCRdb recomputed calls from the reads with MiXCR, one row per CDR3 protein. The repertoire holds some 29,000 distinct CDR3 sequences, about 20% seen once, with 3.5% in the top ten. The sequenced sample was peripheral blood. These receptors were collected from a human donor with pleural tuberculosis.

V gene TRBV5-4 combines with J gene TRBJ2-7, with a possible D match to TRBD1 (6 bases). The CDR3 spans 14 residues. V was cut by 3 bases and J by 5 bases, with 15 bases left in between. CDR1 is SGHNT, CDR2 YYREEE, per germline (reference sequence). The CDR3 DNA reads TGTGCCAGCAGCTCATATGACAGGAGAAACGAGCAGTACTTC. Its protein is CASSSYDRRNEQYF.

This clonotype came up many times. The chain employs TRBV11-2 and TRBJ2-7; tentative D call: TRBD1 (7 bases). This CDR3 spans 14 amino acids. V dropped 6 bases and J dropped 5 bases, with 17 bases sitting between them. Germline V CDR1 and CDR2: SGHAT, FQNNGV. The CDR3 loop is CASRFPGGSHEQYF. Here the CDR3 DNA reads TGTGCCAGCAGATTCCCAGGGGGGAGTCACGAGCAGTACTTC.

The rearrangement joins TRBV28 to TRBJ1-5; D uncertain. Germline lookup yields CDR1 MDHEN and CDR2 SYDVKM. The CDR3 spans 15 residues. Trimming shortened V by 9 bases and J by 0 bases, and 15 bases separated the two germline ends. The CDR3 sequence: CASGIDGYSNQPQHF. In DNA form, the CDR3 reads TGTGCCAGTGGAATAGACGGCTATAGCAATCAGCCCCAGCATTTT.

This clonotype was counted at least ten times. This chain connects TRBV28 to TRBJ2-6; D is possibly TRBD2 (6 bases). Germline V CDR1 and CDR2: MDHEN, SYDVKM. Trimming stripped 3 bases from V and 1 base from J, with 13 bases between. CDR3 length: 17 amino acids. CDR3 residues: CASSLASGGSGANVLTF. In nucleotides, the CDR3 is TGTGCCAGCAGTTTGGCCAGCGGAGGGTCTGGGGCCAACGTCCTGACTTTC. The full variable domain, completed using reference TRBV28 and TRBJ2-6, is DVKVTQSSRYLVKRTGEKVFLECVQDMDHENMFWYRQDPGLGLRLIYFSYDVKMKEKGDIPEGYSVSREKKERFSLILESASTNQTSMYLCASSLASGGSGANVLTFGAGSRLTVL.

This clonotype has at least ten counts. The chain recombines TRBV29-1 with TRBJ2-7; possible D gene TRBD1, 6 bases. V shed 5 bases and J shed 5 bases, with 19 bases lying between them. The CDR3 has 14 residues. The V gene's germline CDR1 is SQVTM and CDR2 ANQGSEA. The CDR3 DNA is TGCAGCGTTTTAGGGGGACCCAGAACCCACGAGCAGTACTTC. Translated: CSVLGGPRTHEQYF.

Notes on this clonotype: At one end the junction does not follow the germline gene, possibly because of a read error. As DNA, the CDR3 is TGTGCCAGCGGTTACAGGGGGGGGACAGATACCCAGTGTTTT. Encoded protein: CASGYRGGTDTQCF. The chain is built from TRBV6-2 or TRBV6-3 and TRBJ2-3; the D gene is possibly TRBD1 (8 bases). The CDR3 is 14 residues long. From germline, CDR1 is MNHEY and CDR2 SVGEGT.

The V and J genes are TRBV2 and TRBJ1-1, with D possibly matching TRBD1 (6 bases). CDR3 size: 14 residues. Germline CDR1 and CDR2: SNHLY and FYNNEI. V lost 5 bases and J lost 0, with 10 bases in between. The CDR3 sequence is CASSTQGMNTEAFF. The CDR3 DNA sequence: TGTGCCAGCAGTACACAGGGCATGAACACTGAAGCTTTCTTT. The full variable domain, rest sourced from reference TRBV2 and TRBJ1-1, is EPEVTQTPSHQVTQMGQEVILRCVPISNHLYFYWYRQILGQKVEFLVSFYNNEISEKSEIFDDQFSVERPDGSNFTLKIRSTKLEDSAMYFCASSTQGMNTEAFFGQGTRLTVV.

Many counts were recorded for this clonotype. The chain employs TRBV19 and TRBJ2-1; 8 bases agree with TRBD2. The V and J ends lost 10 bases and 6 bases, in that order; junction bases with no gene match: 8. The CDR3 is made up of 13 amino acids. Germline lookup yields CDR1 LNHDA and CDR2 SQIVND (reference sequence). Here the CDR3 reads CATSGSFSNEQFF. The CDR3 DNA follows: TGTGCCACCAGCGGGAGTTTTAGCAATGAGCAGTTCTTC.

This clonotype has a handful of counts. A much bigger clone sits one base away, suggesting this may be a read error. The chain is built from TRBV5-1 and TRBJ2-3; 7 nucleotides align to TRBD2. The CDR3 loop spans 14 amino acids. V shed 4 bases, J shed 3 bases, and the junction held 5 bases outside the gene matches. Germline V gene lookup returns CDR1 SGHRS and CDR2 YFSETQ. CDR3 in DNA: TGCGCCAGCAGCCTTGGCGGGAGAACAGATACGCAGTATTTT. Its protein product is CASSLGGRTDTQYF.

The sample holds many counts of this clonotype. The J gene is TRBJ2-7, the V gene TRBV20-1; D gene uncertain. The CDR3 is 14 residues long. Germline CDR1 reads DFQATT; CDR2 reads SNEGSKA (reference sequence). Trimming removed 7 bases from V and 2 bases from J, with 18 bases in between. CDR3 in DNA: TGCAGTGTCAGAAAAAGTGTACGAACCTACGAGCAGTACTTC. Amino acids: CSVRKSVRTYEQYF.

This clonotype showed up just a few times. A much larger clone differs from this one at a single base, so this may be a read error. This chain uses TRBV7-7 with TRBJ2-7; D perhaps matches TRBD1 (5 bases). The CDR3 loop spans 13 amino acids. Per the germline V gene, CDR1 is SSHAT and CDR2 is FNYEAQ (reference sequence). This CDR3 reads CTSSYGQSYEQYF. CDR3 nucleotide sequence: TGTACCAGCAGCTACGGACAAAGTTACGAGCAGTACTTC. The whole variable domain, filled in from reference TRBV7-7 and TRBJ2-7, reads GAGVSQSPRYKVTKRGQDVTLRCDPISSHATLYWYQQALGQGPEFLTYFNYEAQPDKSGLPSDRFSAERPEGSISTLTIQRTEQRDSAMYRCTSSYGQSYEQYFGPGTRLTVT.

This clonotype was counted many times. The rearrangement uses TRBV18 and TRBJ2-7; 9 bases fit TRBD1. J gave up 0 bases and V 0 bases, and 6 bases lay outside the gene matches. This CDR3 has 17 amino acids. Per the germline V gene, CDR1 is KGHSH and CDR2 is LQKENI. CDR3 protein: CASSPPTGTGLSYEQYF. In nucleotides, the CDR3 is TGTGCCAGCTCACCACCGACCGGGACAGGGCTCTCCTACGAGCAGTACTTC.

This clonotype was observed many times. The chain joins TRBV2 to TRBJ1-5; D might be TRBD1 (5 bases). Trimming took off 5 bases at V and 0 bases at J, with 11 bases between the two ends. Germline CDR1 reads SNHLY; CDR2 reads FYNNEI. This CDR3 has 15 residues. The CDR3 loop reads CASSPGRLSNQPQHF. The CDR3 DNA reads TGTGCCAGCAGTCCGGGACGTCTTAGCAATCAGCCCCAGCATTTT.

This clonotype is labeled as medium-sized (0.01 to 0.1%). The gene calls are TRBV27 and TRBJ1-1, with D possibly being TRBD1 (6 bases). With 5 bases removed from V and 0 bases from J, the gap between germline ends came to 13 bases. This CDR3 comprises 15 residues. The germline CDR1 and CDR2 sequences are MNHEY and SMNVEV (reference sequence). CDR3 DNA: TGTGCCAGCAGTCCCCGACAGGACCTGAACACTGAAGCTTTCTTT. Amino acid sequence: CASSPRQDLNTEAFF.

This clonotype ranks as medium-sized. The chain combines TRBV27 with TRBJ1-1; possible D gene TRBD1, 5 bases. This CDR3 region has 14 residues. CDR1 is MNHEY and CDR2 is SMNVEV in the germline V gene (reference sequence). The V gene lost 6 bases and the J gene lost 3 bases, with 14 bases spanning the gap. CDR3 region: CASRREGLDTEAFF. The DNA for the CDR3 is TGTGCCAGCAGGAGAGAGGGGCTCGACACTGAAGCTTTCTTT.

This clonotype appeared many times. The chain joins TRBV29-1 to TRBJ1-2; TRBD1 matches 7 bases. With 7 bases clipped from V and 2 bases from J, the junction kept 7 bases outside the gene matches. CDR3 size: 13 residues. CDR1 is SQVTM and CDR2 is ANQGSEA in the germline V gene. The CDR3 bases are TGCAGCGCTCGACAGGGACCCAACTATGGCTACACCTTC. As protein: CSARQGPNYGYTF.

This clonotype was observed at least ten times. The chain links TRBV19 to TRBJ2-5; a possible D gene is TRBD2 (5 bases). The V gene's germline CDR1 is LNHDA and CDR2 SQIVND (reference sequence). This CDR3 comprises 13 residues. Trimming removed 1 base from V and 4 bases from J, with 7 bases in between. The CDR3 region has the DNA TGTGCCAGTAGTATAGGAGGGAGAGAGACCCAGTACTTC. Translated, it gives CASSIGGRETQYF.

This clonotype was seen at least ten times. The rearrangement joins TRBV6-1 to TRBJ2-1; 11 bases fit TRBD2. V lost 5 bases, J lost 5 bases, and 5 bases stayed unmatched. The CDR3 contains 15 residues. Germline CDR1 reads MNHNS; CDR2 reads SASEGT. CDR3 region: CASSSLLAGDNEQFF. Written as DNA, the CDR3 is TGTGCCAGCAGTTCGTTACTAGCGGGAGACAATGAGCAGTTCTTC.

This clonotype has ten or more counts. The chain combines TRBV20-1 with TRBJ2-1; the D gene is possibly TRBD1 (5 bases). The V end lost 5 bases, the J end lost 6 bases, and 14 bases lay between the germline ends. This CDR3 region has 13 residues. Per the germline V gene, CDR1 is DFQATT and CDR2 is SNEGSKA (reference sequence). The CDR3 DNA reads as TGCAGTGCTCGCTCAGGGATCATCAATGAGCAGTTCTTC. It codes for CSARSGIINEQFF.

This clonotype was picked up many times. V gene TRBV20-1 combines with J gene TRBJ2-1; 8 nucleotides agree with TRBD1. Trimming at V came to 6 bases and at J to 8 bases, leaving 9 bases not matched to a gene. Germline V gene lookup returns CDR1 DFQATT and CDR2 SNEGSKA (reference sequence). The length of the CDR3 is 13 residues. For the CDR3, the DNA is TGCAGTGCCCCCGGGACAGGTTACCATGAGCAGTTCTTC. Translating it yields CSAPGTGYHEQFF.

This clonotype was counted many times. The chain couples TRBV6-1 to TRBJ1-3, with 12 bases identical to TRBD1. The CDR3 length is 14 residues. CDR1 is MNHNS and CDR2 is SASEGT in the germline V gene. The junction had 2 bases not matched to a gene; V was cut back by 5 bases and J by 6 bases. CDR3 nucleotide sequence: TGTGCCAGCAGTCGGGACAGGGGGCAAAACACCATATATTTT. This gives the protein CASSRDRGQNTIYF.